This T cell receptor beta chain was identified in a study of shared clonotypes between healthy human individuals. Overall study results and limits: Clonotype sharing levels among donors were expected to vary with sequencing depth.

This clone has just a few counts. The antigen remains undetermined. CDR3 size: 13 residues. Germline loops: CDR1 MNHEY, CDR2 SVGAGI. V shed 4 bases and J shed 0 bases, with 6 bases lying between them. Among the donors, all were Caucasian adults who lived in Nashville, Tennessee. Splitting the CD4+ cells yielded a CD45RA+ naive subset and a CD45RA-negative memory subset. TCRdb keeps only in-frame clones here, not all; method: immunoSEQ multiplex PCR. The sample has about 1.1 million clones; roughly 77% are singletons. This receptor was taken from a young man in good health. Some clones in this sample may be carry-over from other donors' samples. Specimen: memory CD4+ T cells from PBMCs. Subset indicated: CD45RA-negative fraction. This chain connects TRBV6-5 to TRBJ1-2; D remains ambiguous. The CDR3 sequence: CASSFEANYGYTF. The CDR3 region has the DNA TGTGCCAGCAGTTTTGAAGCTAACTATGGCTACACCTTC.